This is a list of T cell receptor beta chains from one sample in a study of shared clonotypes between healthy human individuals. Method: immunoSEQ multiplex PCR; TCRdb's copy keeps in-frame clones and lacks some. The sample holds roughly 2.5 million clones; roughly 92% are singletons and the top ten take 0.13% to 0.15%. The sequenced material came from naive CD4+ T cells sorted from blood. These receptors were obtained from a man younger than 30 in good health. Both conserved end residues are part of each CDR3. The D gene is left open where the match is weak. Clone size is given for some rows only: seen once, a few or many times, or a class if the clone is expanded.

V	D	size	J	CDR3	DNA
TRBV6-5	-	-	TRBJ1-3	CASSRSTSSGNTIYF	TGTGCCAGCAGTCGATCGACAAGCTCTGGAAACACCATATATTTT
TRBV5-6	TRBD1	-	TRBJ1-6	CASSAGQGNSPLHF	TGTGCCAGCAGTGCTGGACAGGGTAATTCACCCCTCCACTTT
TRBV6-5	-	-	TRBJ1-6	CASRGRGGGNSPLHF	TGTGCCAGCAGAGGGCGGGGAGGGGGTAATTCACCCCTCCACTTT
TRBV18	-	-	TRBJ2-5	CASSLIPGQRVETQYF	TGTGCCAGCTCACTCATTCCGGGACAAAGAGTAGAGACCCAGTACTTC
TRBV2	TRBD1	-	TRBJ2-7	CASTRDRSSYEQYF	TGTGCCAGCACCCGGGACAGGAGCTCCTACGAGCAGTACTTC
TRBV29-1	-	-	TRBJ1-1	CSVGTQLVNTEAFF	TGCAGCGTTGGTACACAGCTAGTGAACACTGAAGCTTTCTTT
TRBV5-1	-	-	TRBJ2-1	CASSYDGGGYNEQFF	TGCGCCAGCAGTTACGACGGGGGAGGCTACAATGAGCAGTTCTTC
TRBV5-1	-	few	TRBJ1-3	CASSLEGSSGNTIYF	TGCGCCAGCAGCTTGGAAGGGAGCTCTGGAAACACCATATATTTT
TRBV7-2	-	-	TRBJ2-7	CASSLMWGSTYEQYF	TGTGCCAGCAGCTTAATGTGGGGCTCCACCTACGAGCAGTACTTC
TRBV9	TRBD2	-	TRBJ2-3	CASSLWREMTDTQYF	TGTGCCAGCAGCCTCTGGCGGGAGATGACAGATACGCAGTATTTT
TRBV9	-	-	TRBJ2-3	CASSVAGVTDTQYF	TGTGCCAGCAGCGTAGCGGGAGTGACAGATACGCAGTATTTT
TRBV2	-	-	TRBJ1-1	CASRQVMNTEAFF	TGTGCCAGCAGACAGGTTATGAACACTGAAGCTTTCTTT
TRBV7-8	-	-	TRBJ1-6	CASSLAPGGNSPLHF	TGTGCCAGCAGCTTAGCGCCGGGGGGAAATTCACCCCTCCACTTT
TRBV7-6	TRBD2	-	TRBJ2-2	CASSPGLAGAAGELFF	TGTGCCAGCAGCCCTGGACTAGCGGGAGCCGCCGGGGAGCTGTTTTTT
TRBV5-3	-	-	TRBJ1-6	CARSLGGTLGSSYNSPLHF	TGTGCCAGAAGCTTGGGTGGGACTTTGGGGAGCTCCTATAATTCACCCCTCCACTTT
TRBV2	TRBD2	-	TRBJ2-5	CASSGPSGQETQYF	TGTGCCAGCAGTGGCCCTAGCGGCCAAGAGACCCAGTACTTC
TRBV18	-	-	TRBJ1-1	CASSPVETTEAFF	TGTGCCAGCTCACCGGTTGAGACCACTGAAGCTTTCTTT
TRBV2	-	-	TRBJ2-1	CASSVWGNEQFF	TGTGCCAGCAGTGTATGGGGCAATGAGCAGTTCTTC
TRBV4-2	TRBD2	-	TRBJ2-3	CASSPRGGGLDTQYF	TGTGCCAGCAGCCCACGGGGCGGGGGTTTAGATACGCAGTATTTT
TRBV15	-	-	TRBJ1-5	CATSRAPGRAETQHF	TGTGCCACCAGCAGGGCGCCGGGACGGGCTGAGACCCAGCATTTT
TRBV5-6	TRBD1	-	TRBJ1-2	CASSLVGTDKLYGYTF	TGTGCCAGCAGCTTGGTAGGGACAGATAAACTTTATGGCTACACCTTC
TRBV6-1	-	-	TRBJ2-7	CASTPWTHTYEQYF	TGTGCCAGCACCCCCTGGACACATACCTACGAGCAGTACTTC
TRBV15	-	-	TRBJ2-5	CATSRDPRPEETQYF	TGTGCCACCAGCAGAGATCCCCGGCCCGAAGAGACCCAGTACTTC
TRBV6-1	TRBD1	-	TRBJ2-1	CAITRTGWVNEQFF	TGTGCCATTACGCGGACAGGGTGGGTCAATGAGCAGTTCTTC
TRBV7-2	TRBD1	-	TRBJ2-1	CASSPGQGVYNEQFF	TGTGCCAGCAGCCCCGGACAGGGGGTTTACAATGAGCAGTTCTTC
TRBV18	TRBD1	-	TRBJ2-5	CASSPGTGSMETQYF	TGTGCCAGCTCACCAGGGACAGGGAGTATGGAGACCCAGTACTTC
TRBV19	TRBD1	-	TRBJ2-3	CASSTTGNTQYF	TGTGCCAGTAGCACGACAGGGAATACGCAGTATTTT
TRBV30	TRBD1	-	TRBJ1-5	CAWGTGGLGQPQHF	TGTGCCTGGGGGACAGGGGGCTTGGGTCAGCCCCAGCATTTT
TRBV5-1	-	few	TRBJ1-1	CASREGKSTEAFF	TGCGCCAGCAGGGAGGGGAAGAGCACTGAAGCTTTCTTT
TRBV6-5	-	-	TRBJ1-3	CASRSTGPGNTIYF	TGTGCCAGCAGATCTACAGGGCCCGGAAACACCATATATTTT
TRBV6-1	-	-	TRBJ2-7	CASRFRQGLYEQYF	TGTGCCAGCAGATTCCGACAGGGACTTTACGAGCAGTACTTC
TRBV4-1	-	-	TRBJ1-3	CASSQESGIGNTIYF	TGCGCCAGCAGCCAAGAGTCCGGGATTGGAAACACCATATATTTT
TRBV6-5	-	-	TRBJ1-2	CASRNRDGVNYGYTF	TGTGCCAGCAGAAACCGGGACGGAGTTAACTATGGCTACACCTTC
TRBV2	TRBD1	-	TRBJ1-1	CASSGDSTEAFF	TGTGCCAGCAGTGGGGACAGCACTGAAGCTTTCTTT